Listed here is a single TCR beta chain. Its antigen is as yet unknown. After roughly 10 days in culture, the CD4+ T cells were isolated. Subjects were given two BNT162b2 or mRNA-1273 vaccine doses. This specimen belongs to a study of vaccination effects on CD4 cells after COVID-19. This CDR3 has 17 amino acids. Trimming stripped 1 base from V and 3 bases from J, with 19 bases between. The V gene's germline CDR1 is LGHNA and CDR2 YNFKEQ. Only in-frame clones appear in the TCRdb table, and some are missing; sequencing was by immunoSEQ multiplex PCR. Here the sample spans about 73,000 clones, around 70% being singletons.

The source material was CD4+ T cells from PBMCs cultured without peptide, sampled after COVID-19 vaccination. The receptor was isolated from a human donor who received a COVID-19 vaccine. The chain uses TRBV4-2 and TRBJ2-7; D may be TRBD2 (7 bases). The CDR3 spells CASSQVPPGGGNYEQYV. The CDR3 bases are TGTGCCAGCAGCCAAGTTCCCCCAGGCGGGGGCAACTACGAGCAGTACGTC.